This TCR beta chain was sequenced in a study of T-cell reconstitution after alpha-beta-depleted transplantation in children. Germline CDR1 SGHAT, CDR2 FQNNGV. This CDR3 spans 13 amino acids. The V gene lost 5 bases and the J gene lost 4 bases, with 11 bases spanning the gap. This clonotype turned up a few times. Unique molecular identifiers were incorporated during preparation of the TCRbeta library. TCRdb used MiXCR to reprocess the PCR reads, holding one entry per CDR3 protein. The sample has about 460,000 distinct CDR3 sequences, around an eighth seen once; the top ten hold roughly 5.4%. This sequence was found in a human donor who donated a stem cell graft to a child with combined immunodeficiency. The sequenced sample was PBMCs from the stem cell graft donor, obtained from the stem cell graft. The chain joins TRBV11-2 to TRBJ2-5; unclear D gene. CDR3 region: CASSHPITETQYF. CDR3 DNA sequence: TGTGCCAGCAGCCACCCGATCACAGAGACCCAGTACTTC.